This paragraph reports one TCR beta chain. In the original analysis: By means of reference gene primer amplification, nucleated cell counts were estimated. Libraries were prepared by immunoSEQ multiplex PCR; TCRdb keeps only in-frame clonotypes and omits some of them. From that table come the V and J calls and clone size; the DNA was used to work out D and trimming. The sample consists of 260,000 or so clones, 80% to 90% of them appearing once. This sample was taken from a study of blood T cell repertoires in COVID-19. The wider study: PBMCs, B-cell-depleted T cells, or T cells were the source of the cDNA or gDNA that made up the material.

Participants were aged 18 to 89 years from approximately 23 US areas. Participants were placed into cohorts based on the clinical history they reported. CDR3 size: 15 residues. V gave up 1 base and J gave up 7 bases, with 11 bases separating them. The germline V gene has CDR1 MNHEY and CDR2 SMNVEV (reference sequence). Sequenced sample: PBMCs or T cells enriched from blood (not recorded which). The chain links TRBV27 to TRBJ1-6; D may be TRBD1 (6 bases). The clonotype was recovered from a man aged 18 to 30 who had recovered from COVID-19. The CDR3 nucleotides read TGTGCCAGCAGTTTATTCGGTCAGGGGAATTCACCCCTCCACTTT. Its protein is CASSLFGQGNSPLHF.